The 6 T cell receptor beta chains presented below share a single source sample, sequenced in a study of T cell changes during pregnancy in multiple sclerosis. Here immunoSEQ multiplex PCR was the method, and the copy in TCRdb shows in-frame clones only, minus some. The sample shows 40,000 to 55,000 clones, nearly 95% of them seen only once. The material was CD4+ T cells from peripheral blood mononuclear cells, obtained in the second trimester of pregnancy. The source is a female donor with multiple sclerosis, enrolled in a pregnancy study.

The V gene is TRBV2, the J gene TRBJ2-5, with 8 bases aligning to TRBD1. V lost 5 bases, J lost 7 bases, and 6 bases stayed unmatched. CDR3 size: 13 residues. Per the germline V gene, CDR1 is SNHLY and CDR2 is FYNNEI. Written as DNA, the CDR3 is TGTGCCAGCAGTCAGGACAGGGAAGGGACCCAGTACTTC. Protein: CASSQDREGTQYF.

This clone was seen more than once but under ten times. The rearrangement joins TRBV29-1 to TRBJ1-1; the match to TRBD1 covers 9 bases. V shed 6 bases, J shed 6 bases, and the junction held 8 bases outside the gene matches. This CDR3 region has 13 residues. Germline CDR1 and CDR2: SQVTM and ANQGSEA. This CDR3 reads CSVPGDRVAEAFF. CDR3 DNA: TGCAGCGTCCCCGGGGACAGGGTCGCTGAAGCTTTCTTT.

The CDR3 nucleotides are TGTGCCAGCAGTTCCTTGACAGGGAGCAATCAGCCCCAGCATTTT. Amino acid sequence: CASSSLTGSNQPQHF. The chain combines TRBV27 with TRBJ1-5; TRBD1 agrees at 7 bases. Germline CDR1 MNHEY, CDR2 SMNVEV (reference sequence). This CDR3 comprises 15 residues. V lost 4 bases to trimming and J lost 1 base; unmatched junction nucleotides: 4.

The chain couples TRBV5-1 to TRBJ2-2; D not resolved. CDR1 and CDR2 (germline): SGHRS, YFSETQ. The CDR3 loop spans 14 amino acids. Trimming left V 4 bases short and J 4 bases short, with 11 bases between. DNA of the CDR3: TGCGCCAGCAGCCACGACAAGATCACCGGGGAGCTGTTTTTT. This codes for CASSHDKITGELFF.

CDR3 sequence (DNA): TGTGCCAGCAGCTTCTATCAGAACACCGGGGAGCTGTTTTTT. Translated, it gives CASSFYQNTGELFF. V and J are TRBV7-6 and TRBJ2-2; unclear D gene. The CDR3 sequence is 14 residues long. Germline V lookup: CDR1 SGHVS, CDR2 FNYEAQ. V lost 3 bases and J lost 1, with 6 bases in between.

In this sample, this clone turned up once. The J gene is TRBJ2-1, the V gene TRBV19, with D possibly TRBD2 on 6 matching bases. V lost 11 bases and J 6 bases, leaving 17 bases between the germline ends. The CDR3 is 13 residues long. The germline V gene has CDR1 LNHDA and CDR2 SQIVND (reference sequence). The CDR3 sequence is CACSSGLLNEQFF. CDR3 coding DNA: TGTGCCTGTTCATCGGGACTCCTCAATGAGCAGTTCTTC.